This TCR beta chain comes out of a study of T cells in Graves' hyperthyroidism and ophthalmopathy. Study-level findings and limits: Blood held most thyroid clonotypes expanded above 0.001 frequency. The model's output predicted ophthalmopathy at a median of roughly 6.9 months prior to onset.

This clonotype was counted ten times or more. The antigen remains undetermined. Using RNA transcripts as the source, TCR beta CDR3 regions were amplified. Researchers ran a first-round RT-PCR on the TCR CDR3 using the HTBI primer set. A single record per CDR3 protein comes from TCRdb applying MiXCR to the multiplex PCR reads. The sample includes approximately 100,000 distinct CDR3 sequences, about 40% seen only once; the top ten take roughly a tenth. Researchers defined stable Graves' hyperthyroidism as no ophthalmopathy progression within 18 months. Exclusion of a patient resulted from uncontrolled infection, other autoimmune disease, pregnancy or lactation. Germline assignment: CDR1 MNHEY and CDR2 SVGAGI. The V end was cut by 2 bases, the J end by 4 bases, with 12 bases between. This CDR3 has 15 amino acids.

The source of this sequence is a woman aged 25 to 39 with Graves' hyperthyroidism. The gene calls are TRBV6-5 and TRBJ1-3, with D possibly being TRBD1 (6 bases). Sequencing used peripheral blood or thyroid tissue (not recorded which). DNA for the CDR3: TGTGCCAGCAGTTACCGCGGGACACGCGGAAACACCATATATTTT. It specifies CASSYRGTRGNTIYF.